The clone carrying this T cell receptor (beta chain) was recorded at least ten times. The antigen remains undetermined. Amplification of TCR beta CDR3 regions used RNA as the template. RT-PCR in the first round (using the HTBI primer set) targeted the TCR CDR3. Via MiXCR, TCRdb re-called the multiplex PCR reads, giving one row per CDR3 protein. Of 410,000 or so distinct CDR3 sequences listed, roughly 14% are singletons. The CDR3 has 15 amino acids. Trimming removed 6 bases from V and 5 bases from J; junction bases left unmatched: 3. Per germline, CDR1 SNHLY and CDR2 FYNNEI. Enrolled ophthalmopathy patients presented with a Clinical Activity Score of at least 3, a NOSPECS grade of at least 4, and disease duration under 3 months. Patients were excluded because of uncontrolled infection, other autoimmune disease, pregnancy or lactation. This sample is part of a study of T cells in Graves' hyperthyroidism and ophthalmopathy. Study results and limitations: Through a model of 13 V-J features, ophthalmopathy was separated from stable hyperthyroidism. Ophthalmopathy prediction by the model preceded onset by a median roughly 6.3 months.

The sequenced material came from blood. The origin of this receptor is a man younger than 35 with Graves' ophthalmopathy. The chain uses TRBV2 and TRBJ2-3, with 15 bases fitting TRBD2. The DNA for the CDR3 is TGTGCCAGCAGAGGACTAGCGGGGGGGTTAGATACGCAGTATTTT. It translates to CASRGLAGGLDTQYF. The complete variable domain, with remaining parts taken from reference TRBV2 and TRBJ2-3, reads EPEVTQTPSHQVTQMGQEVILRCVPISNHLYFYWYRQILGQKVEFLVSFYNNEISEKSEIFDDQFSVERPDGSNFTLKIRSTKLEDSAMYFCASRGLAGGLDTQYFGPGTRLTVL.